This T cell receptor (beta chain) was obtained from a study of beta chain features in type 1 diabetes. Since all of the isolated RNA was reverse transcribed, expressed TCRB transcripts were what got sequenced. The repertoire was sequenced with immunoSEQ multiplex PCR; TCRdb's copy has only in-frame clones and lacks some. The table includes roughly 610,000 clones, about 14% detected once. CDR3 length equals 15 residues. Per the germline V gene, CDR1 is SQVTM and CDR2 is ANQGSEA. Germline trimming cut 4 bases from V and 10 bases from J; bases unmatched to any gene: 14. The chain employs TRBV29-1 and TRBJ1-1; 11 nucleotides agree with TRBD1. The clonotype comes from a man younger than 30 in good health. Sequencing was done on a sample of naive CD4+ T cells from blood. The CDR3 nucleotides read TGCAGCGTTGCCCACCAAGGACAGGGGGCGAGTGTAGCTTTCTTT. As protein: CSVAHQGQGASVAFF.